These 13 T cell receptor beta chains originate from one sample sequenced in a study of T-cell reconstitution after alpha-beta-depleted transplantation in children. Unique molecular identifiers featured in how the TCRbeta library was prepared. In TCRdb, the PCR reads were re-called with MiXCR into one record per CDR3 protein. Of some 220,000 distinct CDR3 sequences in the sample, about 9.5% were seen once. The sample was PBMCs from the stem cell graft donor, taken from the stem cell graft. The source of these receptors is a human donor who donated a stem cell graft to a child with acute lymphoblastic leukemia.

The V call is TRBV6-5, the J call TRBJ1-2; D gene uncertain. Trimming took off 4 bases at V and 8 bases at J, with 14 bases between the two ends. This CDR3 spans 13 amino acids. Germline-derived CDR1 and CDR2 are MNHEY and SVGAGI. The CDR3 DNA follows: TGTGCCAGCAGTTCGGACTTAGGGCGAGGCTACACCTTC. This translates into CASSSDLGRGYTF.

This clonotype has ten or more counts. In nucleotides, the CDR3 is TGTGCCAGCAGTTTCGCCCGGGACAGAGTCTACGAGCAGTACTTC. Its translation: CASSFARDRVYEQYF. The chain couples TRBV27 to TRBJ2-7, with 7 positions matching TRBD1. CDR3 length: 15 residues. V lost 3 bases to trimming and J lost 3 bases; unmatched junction nucleotides: 8. Germline CDR1 MNHEY, CDR2 SMNVEV (reference sequence).

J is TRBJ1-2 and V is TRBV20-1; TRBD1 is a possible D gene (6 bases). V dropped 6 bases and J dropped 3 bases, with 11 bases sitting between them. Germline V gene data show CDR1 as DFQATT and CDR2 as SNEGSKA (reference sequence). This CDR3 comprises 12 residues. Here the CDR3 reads CSAPDSYYGYTF. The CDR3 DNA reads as TGCAGTGCGCCGGACAGCTACTATGGCTACACCTTC.

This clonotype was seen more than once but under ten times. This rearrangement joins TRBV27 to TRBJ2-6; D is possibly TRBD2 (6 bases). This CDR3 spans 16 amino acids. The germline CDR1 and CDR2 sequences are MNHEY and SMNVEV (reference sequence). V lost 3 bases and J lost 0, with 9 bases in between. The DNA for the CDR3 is TGTGCCAGCAGTTTGCGGGGCCGCTCTGGGGCCAACGTCCTGACTTTC. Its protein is CASSLRGRSGANVLTF.

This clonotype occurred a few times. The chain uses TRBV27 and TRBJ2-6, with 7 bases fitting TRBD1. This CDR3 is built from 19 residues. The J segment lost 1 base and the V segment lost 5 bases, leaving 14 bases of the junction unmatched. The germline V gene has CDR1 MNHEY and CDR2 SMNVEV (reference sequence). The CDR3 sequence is CASSPRQGKLSSGANVLTF. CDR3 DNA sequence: TGTGCCAGCAGTCCTCGACAGGGAAAACTGTCTTCTGGGGCCAACGTCCTGACTTTC.

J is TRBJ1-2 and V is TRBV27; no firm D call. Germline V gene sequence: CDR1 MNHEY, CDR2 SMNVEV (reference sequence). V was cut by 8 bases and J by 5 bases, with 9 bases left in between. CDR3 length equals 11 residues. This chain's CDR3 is CASAGRYGYTF. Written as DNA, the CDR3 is TGTGCCAGCGCCGGTCGTTATGGCTACACCTTC.

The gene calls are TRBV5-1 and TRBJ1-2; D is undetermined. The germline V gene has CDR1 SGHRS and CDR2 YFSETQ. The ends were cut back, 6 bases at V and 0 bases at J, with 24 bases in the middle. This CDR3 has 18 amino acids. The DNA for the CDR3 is TGCGCCAGCAACGAGGGCCAGACTGACTGGGCGGCTAACTATGGCTACACCTTC. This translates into CASNEGQTDWAANYGYTF.

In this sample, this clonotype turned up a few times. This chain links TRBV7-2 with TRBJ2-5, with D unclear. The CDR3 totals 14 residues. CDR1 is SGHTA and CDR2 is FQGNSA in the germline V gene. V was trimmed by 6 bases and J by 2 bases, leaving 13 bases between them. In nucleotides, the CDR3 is TGTGCCAGCAGTATCTCGGCCGGGCAAGAGACCCAGTACTTC. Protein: CASSISAGQETQYF.

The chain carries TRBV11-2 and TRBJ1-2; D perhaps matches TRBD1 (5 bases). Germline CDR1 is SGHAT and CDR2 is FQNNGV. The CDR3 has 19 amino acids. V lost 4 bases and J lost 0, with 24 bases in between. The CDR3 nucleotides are TGTGCCAGCAGCTCCCCCATTTCCCCCGTTGGGGGTACTAACTATGGCTACACCTTC. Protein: CASSSPISPVGGTNYGYTF.

CDR3 DNA sequence: TGTGCCAGCAGCCAGGTGGGCGTCACAGATACGCAGTATTTT. Translation: CASSQVGVTDTQYF. The rearrangement joins TRBV3-1 to TRBJ2-3; no definite D call. Germline-derived CDR1 and CDR2 are LGHDT and YNNKEL (reference sequence). V was cut by 3 bases and J by 2 bases, with 9 bases left in between. CDR3 length equals 14 residues.

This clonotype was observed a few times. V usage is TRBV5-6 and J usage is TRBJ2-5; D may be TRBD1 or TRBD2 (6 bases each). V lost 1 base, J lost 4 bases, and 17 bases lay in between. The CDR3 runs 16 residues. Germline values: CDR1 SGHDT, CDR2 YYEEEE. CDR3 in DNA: TGTGCCAGCAGCTTGATAGGGGACGGAGGGGGAGAGACCCAGTACTTC. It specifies CASSLIGDGGGETQYF.

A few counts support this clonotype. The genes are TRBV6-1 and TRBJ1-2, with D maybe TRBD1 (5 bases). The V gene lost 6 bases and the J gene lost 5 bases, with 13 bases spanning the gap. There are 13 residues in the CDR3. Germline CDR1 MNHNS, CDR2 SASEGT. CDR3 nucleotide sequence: TGTGCCAGCAGCTTGACAGACCAATATGGCTACACCTTC. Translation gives CASSLTDQYGYTF.

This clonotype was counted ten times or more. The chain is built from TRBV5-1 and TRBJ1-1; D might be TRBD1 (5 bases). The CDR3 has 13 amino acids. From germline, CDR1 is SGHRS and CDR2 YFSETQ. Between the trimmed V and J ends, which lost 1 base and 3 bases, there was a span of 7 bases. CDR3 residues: CASSLLQDTEAFF. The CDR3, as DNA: TGCGCCAGCAGCTTGCTACAGGACACTGAAGCTTTCTTT.